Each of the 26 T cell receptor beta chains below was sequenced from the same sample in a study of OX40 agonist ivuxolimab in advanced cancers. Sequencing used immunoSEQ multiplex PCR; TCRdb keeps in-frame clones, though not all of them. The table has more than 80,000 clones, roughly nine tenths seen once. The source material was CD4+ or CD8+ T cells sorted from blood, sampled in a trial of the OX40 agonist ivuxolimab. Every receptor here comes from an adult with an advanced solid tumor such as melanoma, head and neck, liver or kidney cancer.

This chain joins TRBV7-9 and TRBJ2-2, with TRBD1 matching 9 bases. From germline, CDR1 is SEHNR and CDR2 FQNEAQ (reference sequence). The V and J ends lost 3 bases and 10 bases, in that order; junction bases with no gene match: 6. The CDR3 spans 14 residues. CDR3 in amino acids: CASSFATGGEELFF. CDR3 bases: TGTGCCAGCAGCTTTGCTACAGGGGGCGAGGAGCTGTTTTTT.

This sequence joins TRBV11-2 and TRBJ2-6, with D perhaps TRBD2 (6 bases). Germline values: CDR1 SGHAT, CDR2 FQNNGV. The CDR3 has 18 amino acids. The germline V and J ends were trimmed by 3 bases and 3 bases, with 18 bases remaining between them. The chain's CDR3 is CASSFVLGGLSGANVLTF. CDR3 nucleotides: TGTGCCAGCAGCTTTGTCTTAGGAGGGCTTAGTGGGGCCAACGTCCTGACTTTC.

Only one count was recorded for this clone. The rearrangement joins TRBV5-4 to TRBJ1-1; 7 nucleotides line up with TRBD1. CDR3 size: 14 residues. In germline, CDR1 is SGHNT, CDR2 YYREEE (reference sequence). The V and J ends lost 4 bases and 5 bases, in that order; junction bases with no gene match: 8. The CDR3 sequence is CASSQQTGWTEAFF. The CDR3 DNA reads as TGTGCCAGCAGCCAACAGACAGGGTGGACTGAAGCTTTCTTT.

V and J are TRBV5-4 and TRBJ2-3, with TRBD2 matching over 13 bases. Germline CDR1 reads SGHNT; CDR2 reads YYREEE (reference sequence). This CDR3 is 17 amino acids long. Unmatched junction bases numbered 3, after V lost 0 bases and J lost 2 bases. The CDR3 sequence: CASSLEGLAGLTDTQYF. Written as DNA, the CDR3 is TGTGCCAGCAGCTTGGAGGGACTAGCGGGACTCACAGATACGCAGTATTTT.

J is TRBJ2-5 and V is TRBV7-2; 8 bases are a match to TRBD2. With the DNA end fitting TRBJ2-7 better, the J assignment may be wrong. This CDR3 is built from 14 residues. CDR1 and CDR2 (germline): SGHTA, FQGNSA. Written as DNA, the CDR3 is TGTGCCAGCAGCACAACTAGCGGCTCCTACGAGCAGTACTTC. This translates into CASSTTSGSYEQYF.

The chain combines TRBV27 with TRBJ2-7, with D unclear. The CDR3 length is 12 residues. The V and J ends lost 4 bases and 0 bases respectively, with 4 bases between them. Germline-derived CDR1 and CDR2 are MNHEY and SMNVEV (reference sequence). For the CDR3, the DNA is TGTGCCAGCAGTTCCCACTCCTACGAGCAGTACTTC. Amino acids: CASSSHSYEQYF.

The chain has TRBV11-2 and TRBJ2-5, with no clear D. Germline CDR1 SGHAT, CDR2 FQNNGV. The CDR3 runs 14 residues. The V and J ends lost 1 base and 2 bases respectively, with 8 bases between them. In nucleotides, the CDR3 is TGTGCCAGCAGCTTAGGGGTCTATCAAGAGACCCAGTACTTC. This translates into CASSLGVYQETQYF. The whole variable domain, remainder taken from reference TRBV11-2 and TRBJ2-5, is EAGVAQSPRYKIIEKRQSVAFWCNPISGHATLYWYQQILGQGPKLLIQFQNNGVVDDSQLPKDRFSAERLKGVDSTLKIQPAKLEDSAVYLCASSLGVYQETQYFGPGTRLLVL.

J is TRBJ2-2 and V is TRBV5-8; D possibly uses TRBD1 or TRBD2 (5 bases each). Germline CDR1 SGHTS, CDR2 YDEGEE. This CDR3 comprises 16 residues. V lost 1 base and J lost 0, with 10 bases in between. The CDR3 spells CASSLWGSTNTGELFF. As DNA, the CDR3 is TGTGCCAGCAGCTTGTGGGGGAGTACGAACACCGGGGAGCTGTTTTTT.

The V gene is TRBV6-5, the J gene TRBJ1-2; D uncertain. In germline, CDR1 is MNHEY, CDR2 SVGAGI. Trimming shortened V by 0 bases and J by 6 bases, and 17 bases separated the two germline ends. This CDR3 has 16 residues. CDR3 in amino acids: CASSYSNPLFDDGYTF. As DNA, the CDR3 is TGTGCCAGCAGTTACTCGAACCCGCTCTTCGACGATGGCTACACCTTC.

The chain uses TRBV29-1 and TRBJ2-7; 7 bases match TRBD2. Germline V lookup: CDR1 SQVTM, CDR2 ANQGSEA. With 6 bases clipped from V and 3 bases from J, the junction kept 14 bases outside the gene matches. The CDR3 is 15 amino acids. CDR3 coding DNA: TGCAGCGTGAGGGGCGGGGGTCCTAGAGTCTACGAGCAGTACTTC. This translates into CSVRGGGPRVYEQYF.

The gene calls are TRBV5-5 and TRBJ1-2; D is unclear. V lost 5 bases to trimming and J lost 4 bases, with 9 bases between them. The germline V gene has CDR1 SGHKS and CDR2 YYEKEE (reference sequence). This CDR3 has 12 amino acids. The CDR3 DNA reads TGTGCCAGCAGTCGAGAAAGCTATGGCTACACCTTC. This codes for CASSRESYGYTF. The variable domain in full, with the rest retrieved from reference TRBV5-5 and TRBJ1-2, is DAGVTQSPTHLIKTRGQQVTLRCSPISGHKSVSWYQQVLGQGPQFIFQYYEKEERGRGNFPDRFSARQFPNYSSELNVNALLLGDSALYLCASSRESYGYTFGSGTRLTVV.

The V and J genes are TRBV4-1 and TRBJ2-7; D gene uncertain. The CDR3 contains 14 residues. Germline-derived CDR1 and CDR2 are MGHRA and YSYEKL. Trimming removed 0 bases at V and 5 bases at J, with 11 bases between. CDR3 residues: CASSQELPAHEQYF. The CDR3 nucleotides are TGCGCCAGCAGCCAAGAACTTCCGGCTCACGAGCAGTACTTC.

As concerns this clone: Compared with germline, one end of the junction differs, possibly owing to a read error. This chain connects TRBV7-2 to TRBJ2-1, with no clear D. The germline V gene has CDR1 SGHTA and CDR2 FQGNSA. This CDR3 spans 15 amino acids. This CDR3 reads CASSLGPYSHNEQFF. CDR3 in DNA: TGTGCCAGCAGCTTAGGGCCCTACTCCCACAATGAGCAGTTCTTC.

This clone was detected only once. For the CDR3, the DNA is TGCAGCGCCCCGGGACAGGGAGAGGCTAACTATGGCTACACCTTC. This sequence encodes CSAPGQGEANYGYTF. The chain links TRBV29-1 to TRBJ1-2; 9 bases are shared with TRBD1. V lost 7 bases and J lost 0; bases outside the gene matches: 9. This CDR3 region has 15 residues. The germline V gene encodes CDR1 SQVTM and CDR2 ANQGSEA.

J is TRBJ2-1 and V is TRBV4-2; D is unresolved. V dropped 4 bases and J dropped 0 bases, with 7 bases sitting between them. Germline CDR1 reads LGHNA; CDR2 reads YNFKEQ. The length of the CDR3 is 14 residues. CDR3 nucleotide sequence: TGTGCCAGCAGCCGATTGAGCTCCTACAATGAGCAGTTCTTC. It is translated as CASSRLSSYNEQFF.

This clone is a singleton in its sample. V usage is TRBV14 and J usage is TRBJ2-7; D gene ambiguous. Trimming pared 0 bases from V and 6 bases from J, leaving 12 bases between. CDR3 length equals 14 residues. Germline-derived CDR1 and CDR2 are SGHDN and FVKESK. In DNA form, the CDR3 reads TGTGCCAGCAGCCAAGAAACAGCGAGAACCGAGCAGTACTTC. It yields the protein CASSQETARTEQYF.

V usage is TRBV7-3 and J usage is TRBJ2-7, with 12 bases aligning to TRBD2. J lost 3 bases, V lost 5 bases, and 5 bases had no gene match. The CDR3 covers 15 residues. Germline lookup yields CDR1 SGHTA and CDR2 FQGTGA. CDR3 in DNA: TGTGCCAGCAGCGCGACTAGCGGGGGCTTCTACGAGCAGTACTTC. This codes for CASSATSGGFYEQYF.

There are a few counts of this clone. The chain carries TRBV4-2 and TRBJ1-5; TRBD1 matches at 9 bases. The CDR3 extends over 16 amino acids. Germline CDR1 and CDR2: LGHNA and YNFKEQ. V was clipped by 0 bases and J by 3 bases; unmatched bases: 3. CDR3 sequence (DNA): TGTGCCAGCAGCCAAGAGGGGACAGGGACCAATCAGCCCCAGCATTTT. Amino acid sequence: CASSQEGTGTNQPQHF.

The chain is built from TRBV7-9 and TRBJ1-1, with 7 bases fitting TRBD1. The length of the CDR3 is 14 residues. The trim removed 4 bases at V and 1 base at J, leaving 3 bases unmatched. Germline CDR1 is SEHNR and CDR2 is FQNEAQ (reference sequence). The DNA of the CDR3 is TGTGCCAGCAGCTCATCAGGGGGGAACACTGAAGCTTTCTTT. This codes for CASSSSGGNTEAFF. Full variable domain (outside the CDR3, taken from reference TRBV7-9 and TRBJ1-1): DTGVSQNPRHKITKRGQNVTFRCDPISEHNRLYWYRQTLGQGPEFLTYFQNEAQLEKSRLLSDRFSAERPKGSFSTLEIQRTEQGDSAMYLCASSSSGGNTEAFFGQGTRLTVV.

DNA for the CDR3: TGTGCCAGCAGCGTAGGGGAGGGTATTGGTCCCTCCCCCTACGAGCAGTACTTC. Translating it yields CASSVGEGIGPSPYEQYF. V is TRBV9 and J is TRBJ2-7; 7 bases are shared with TRBD2. This CDR3 comprises 18 residues. Trimming took 0 bases from V and 2 from J; bases not matched to a gene: 14. Germline values: CDR1 SGDLS, CDR2 YYNGEE.

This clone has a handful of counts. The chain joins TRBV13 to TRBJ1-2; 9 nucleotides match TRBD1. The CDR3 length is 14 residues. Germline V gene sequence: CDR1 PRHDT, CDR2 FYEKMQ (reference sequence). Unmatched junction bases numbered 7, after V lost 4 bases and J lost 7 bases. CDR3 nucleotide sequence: TGTGCCAGCAGCTCCGGGACAGGGCAGCGTGGCTACACCTTC. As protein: CASSSGTGQRGYTF.

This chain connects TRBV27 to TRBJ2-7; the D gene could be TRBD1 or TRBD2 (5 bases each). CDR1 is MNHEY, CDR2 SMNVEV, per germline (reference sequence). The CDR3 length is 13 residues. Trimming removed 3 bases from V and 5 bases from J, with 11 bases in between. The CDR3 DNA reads TGTGCCAGCAGTTTTCAGGGACCTAACGAGCAGTACTTC. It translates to CASSFQGPNEQYF.

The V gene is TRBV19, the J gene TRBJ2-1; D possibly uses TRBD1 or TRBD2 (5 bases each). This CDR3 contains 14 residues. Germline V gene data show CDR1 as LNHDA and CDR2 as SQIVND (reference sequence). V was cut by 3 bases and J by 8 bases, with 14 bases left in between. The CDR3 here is CASSIYTGTYEQFF. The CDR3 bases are TGTGCCAGTAGTATTTACACCGGGACGTATGAGCAGTTCTTC. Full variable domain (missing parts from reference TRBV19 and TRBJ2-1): DGGITQSPKYLFRKEGQNVTLSCEQNLNHDAMYWYRQDPGQGLRLIYYSQIVNDFQKGDIAEGYSVSREKKESFPLTVTSAQKNPTAFYLCASSIYTGTYEQFFGPGTRLTVL.

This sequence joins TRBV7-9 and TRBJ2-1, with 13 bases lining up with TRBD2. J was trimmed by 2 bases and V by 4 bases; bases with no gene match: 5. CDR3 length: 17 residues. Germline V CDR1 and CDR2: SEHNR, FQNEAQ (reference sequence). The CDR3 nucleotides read TGTGCCAGCAGCTCGGGACTAGCGGGAAAAACCTACAATGAGCAGTTCTTC. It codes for CASSSGLAGKTYNEQFF.

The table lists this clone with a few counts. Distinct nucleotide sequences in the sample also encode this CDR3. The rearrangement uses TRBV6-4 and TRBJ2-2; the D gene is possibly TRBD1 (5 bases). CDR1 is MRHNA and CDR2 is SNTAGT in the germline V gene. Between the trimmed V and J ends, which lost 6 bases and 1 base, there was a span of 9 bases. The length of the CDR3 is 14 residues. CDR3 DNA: TGTGCCAGCAGACTCGGACAGAACACCGGGGAGCTGTTTTTT. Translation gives CASRLGQNTGELFF.

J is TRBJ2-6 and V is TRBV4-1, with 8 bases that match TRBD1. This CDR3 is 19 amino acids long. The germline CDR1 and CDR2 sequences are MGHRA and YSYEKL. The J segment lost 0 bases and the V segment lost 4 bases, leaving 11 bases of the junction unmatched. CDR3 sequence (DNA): TGCGCCAGCAGCCTTTCGGGACAGGTTCTTTACTCTGGGGCCAACGTCCTGACTTTC. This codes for CASSLSGQVLYSGANVLTF.